The present T cell receptor beta chain was sequenced within a study of control samples from healthy donors and cancer patients. Clones were read by immunoSEQ multiplex PCR, and TCRdb kept only the in-frame ones, dropping some. The sample records tens of thousands of clones, around 92% being singletons. CDR1 is SGHVS, CDR2 FNYEAQ, per germline. CDR3 length equals 14 residues. V dropped 1 base and J dropped 4 bases, with 8 bases sitting between them. This sequence joins TRBV7-6 and TRBJ1-5; D gene uncertain. This receptor was obtained from a man over 45 with lung cancer. The sequencing input was PBMCs. The CDR3 loop is CASSLGTTNQPQHF. The DNA of the CDR3 is TGTGCCAGCAGCTTAGGAACAACAAATCAGCCCCAGCATTTT. Drawing the rest from reference TRBV7-6 and TRBJ1-5, the complete variable domain is GAGVSQSPRYKVTKRGQDVALRCDPISGHVSLYWYRQALGQGPEFLTYFNYEAQQDKSGLPNDRFSAERPEGSISTLTIQRTEQRDSAMYRCASSLGTTNQPQHFGDGTRLSIL.